The rows below give T cell receptor beta chains drawn from one sample of a study of cytomegalovirus exposure and HLA in healthy donors. Sequencing was performed with immunoSEQ multiplex PCR; in TCRdb, only in-frame clones are kept and a portion is missing. The repertoire holds fewer than 200,000 clones, with 85% as singletons. Sequencing was performed on PBMCs. Source of these receptors: a man between 18 and 29 years old in good health and CMV-seropositive. CDR3s leave out the opening cysteine and the closing phenylalanine or tryptophan. D genes are given only for firm matches.

j_gene,v_gene,len,d_gene,CDR3aa
TRBJ2-7,TRBV2,11,TRBD2,ASGRGVRSEQY
TRBJ2-7,TRBV5-1,13,NA,ASSPSAGPTYEQY
TRBJ2-1,TRBV6-5,13,TRBD1,ASSKGQGIYNEQF
TRBJ1-5,TRBV29-1,12,NA,SVRVQGSNQPQH
TRBJ1-1,TRBV2,11,TRBD1,ASRVGQGPEAF
TRBJ2-2,TRBV15,11,NA,ATRPANTGELF
TRBJ1-5,TRBV2,14,TRBD1,ASRLGQGVGNQPQH
TRBJ2-7,TRBV30,11,TRBD1,AWEGNRGYEQY
TRBJ2-3,TRBV7-9,15,TRBD2,ASRPSLAGVGPDTQY
TRBJ2-1,TRBV7-7,12,TRBD2,ASSLGLAGDEQF
TRBJ2-5,TRBV11-1,14,NA,ASSLFAGTTRETQY
TRBJ1-5,TRBV2,12,TRBD1,ASKKTGDHQPQH
TRBJ2-5,TRBV5-1,12,NA,ASSLGRRIETQY
TRBJ2-1,TRBV9,13,TRBD2,ASSVEGGSYNEQF
TRBJ1-6,TRBV28,12,NA,ASSLPERDSPLH
TRBJ2-1,TRBV7-6,13,TRBD2,ASSYTSGPGYEQF
TRBJ2-7,TRBV2,17,TRBD2,ASSEGSSGSSPLLYEQY
TRBJ2-5,TRBV27,13,TRBD2,ASTSTSGRAATQY
TRBJ1-1,TRBV5-1,13,TRBD1,ASSLTGAVGTEAF
TRBJ2-3,TRBV27,12,NA,ASSFRGSTDTQY
TRBJ2-5,TRBV5-4,12,NA,ASSEKDIQETQY
TRBJ1-2,TRBV18,13,NA,ASSPQWGANYGYT
TRBJ2-3,TRBV28,14,TRBD2,ASSLISAGPTDTQY
TRBJ2-2,TRBV29-1,13,TRBD2,SVPGTSGVTGELF
TRBJ1-2,TRBV9,12,NA,ASSVLGGSYGYT
TRBJ1-5,TRBV5-6,13,NA,ASSSGGRINQPQH
TRBJ2-7,TRBV6-5,13,TRBD1,ASSSAETGVHEQY
TRBJ2-1,TRBV5-1,13,NA,ASSEGGGSYNEQF
TRBJ2-5,TRBV15,12,TRBD2,ATSRELAEETQY
TRBJ1-5,TRBV28,12,TRBD1,ASIKDRAGQPQH
TRBJ1-2,TRBV10-3,12,TRBD1,AITGQGMNYGYT
TRBJ2-1,TRBV29-1,13,TRBD1,SVEGTGGSYNEQF
TRBJ1-4,TRBV6-1,14,NA,ASRESPGDLIEKLF
TRBJ2-7,TRBV27,12,NA,TTAGGQGRNEQY
TRBJ2-1,TRBV13,13,TRBD2,ASSVGGRETNEQF
TRBJ2-5,TRBV11-2,11,NA,ASTPSQWETQY
TRBJ1-1,TRBV5-1,12,NA,ASSFGGRNTEAF
TRBJ2-7,TRBV28,12,NA,ASSLPTSTYEQY
TRBJ1-2,TRBV10-2,12,TRBD1,ASRNLGQGGGYT
TRBJ2-7,TRBV4-2,13,NA,ASSQGGEATYEQY
TRBJ2-5,TRBV27,11,NA,ASSRWSQETQY
TRBJ2-5,TRBV30,11,NA,AWSVGAGETQY
TRBJ2-1,TRBV10-2,13,TRBD2,ASSESLREGVEQF
TRBJ2-7,TRBV19,14,TRBD2,ASSSLLAGESDEQY
TRBJ2-3,TRBV7-9,14,NA,ASSQDRREGWDTQY
TRBJ1-2,TRBV29-1,11,NA,SVEGGAGYGYT
TRBJ1-5,TRBV19,10,NA,ASKGRDQPQH
TRBJ1-2,TRBV4-1,11,TRBD1,ASSHRDRAGYT
TRBJ2-1,TRBV4-1,13,NA,ASSQDWATHNEQF
TRBJ1-1,TRBV4-1,13,NA,ASSQDRGRTTEAF
TRBJ2-7,TRBV19,16,TRBD2,ASSMNLASGSYSYEQY
TRBJ1-3,TRBV14,13,NA,ASSQDRASGNTIY
TRBJ1-1,TRBV12-5,11,NA,ASGLSRGTEAF
TRBJ2-3,TRBV28,10,NA,ATHQNTDTQY
TRBJ2-5,TRBV7-9,14,NA,ASSPWVRSDTETQY
TRBJ1-2,TRBV5-1,11,TRBD1,ATSRDSHYGYT
TRBJ1-5,TRBV19,13,NA,ASSIQGWSNQPQH
TRBJ1-1,TRBV7-3,14,TRBD1,ASSSLGQGATSEAF
TRBJ1-3,TRBV28,12,NA,ASSFPSSGNTIY
TRBJ1-6,TRBV21-1,13,NA,ASSTRQGNNSPLH